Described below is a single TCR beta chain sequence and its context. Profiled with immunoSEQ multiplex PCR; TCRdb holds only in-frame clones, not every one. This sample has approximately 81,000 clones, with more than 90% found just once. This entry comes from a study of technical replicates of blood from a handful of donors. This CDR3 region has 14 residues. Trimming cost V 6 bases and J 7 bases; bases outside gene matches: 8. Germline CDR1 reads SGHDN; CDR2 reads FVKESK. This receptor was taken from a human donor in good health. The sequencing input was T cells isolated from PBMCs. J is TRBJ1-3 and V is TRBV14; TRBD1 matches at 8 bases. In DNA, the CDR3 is TGTGCCAGCAGGCGGACAGGGAAGGGGAACACCATATATTTT. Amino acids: CASRRTGKGNTIYF.